A single sample gave rise to the 3 T cell receptor beta chains below, sequenced in a study of monozygotic twins with inflammatory bowel disease. Following a re-call of the 5' RACE reads, TCRdb has one entry per CDR3 protein and lacks DNA. Its table lists roughly 320,000 distinct CDR3 sequences. The source material was blood. These TCRs come from a human donor with ulcerative colitis or Crohn's disease, or a healthy co-twin of an affected twin (not recorded which).

This chain uses TRBV7-9 with TRBJ2-2; TCRdb proposes TRBD1, but this gene call is untestable without DNA. Germline-derived CDR1 and CDR2 are SEHNR and FQNEAQ (reference sequence). The CDR3 runs to 14 residues. The CDR3 here is CASSPQTGAGELFF.

The V and J genes are TRBV28 and TRBJ2-1; TCRdb calls TRBD2, which cannot be checked without DNA. This CDR3 has 14 amino acids. Germline V gene sequence: CDR1 MDHEN, CDR2 SYDVKM. CDR3 residues: CASRVGTSGNEQFF.

The V gene is TRBV6-1, the J gene TRBJ2-5; the D call from TCRdb, TRBD1, cannot be confirmed without DNA. Germline CDR1 MNHNS, CDR2 SASEGT. The CDR3 runs to 14 residues. CDR3 sequence reads: CASKRDRLAETQYF.